A selection of T cell receptor beta chains follows, all from one sample in a study of CD8+CD57+ T cells in acquired aplastic anemia. MiXCR was run by TCRdb on the reads, yielding one entry per CDR3 protein. The sample records around 130,000 distinct CDR3 sequences, more than 40% being singletons. Sample: sorted CD4+, CD8+, or CD8+CD57+ T cells (not recorded which) from PBMCs. All receptors come from a human donor in good health, serving as a control. Both conserved end residues are part of each CDR3. The D gene is left open where the match is weak. Expanded clones get a size class; other rows say once, few or many, or leave the size out.

V gene	J gene	D gene	clone size	CDR3 DNA	CDR3 protein
TRBV12-5	TRBJ2-3	TRBD2	many	TGTGCTAGTGGCCCGGGACTAGCACCTACTACGCAGTATTTT	CASGPGLAPTTQYF
TRBV20-1	TRBJ1-2	.	.	TGCAGTGCTGAACGGGACATTCCTCTCGCTGGCTACACCTTC	CSAERDIPLAGYTF
TRBV2	TRBJ2-7	.	.	TGTGCCAGCAGTAGCCAGGGATTCTACGAGCAGTACTTC	CASSSQGFYEQYF
TRBV18	TRBJ2-2	TRBD1	many	TGTGCCAGCTCACCAGAACAGGGGACCGGGGAGCTGTTTTTT	CASSPEQGTGELFF
TRBV6-5	TRBJ1-2	TRBD1	once	TGTGCCAGCAGTTACGACAGGGGATATAACTATGGCTACACCTTC	CASSYDRGYNYGYTF
TRBV20-1	TRBJ1-2	TRBD1	.	TGCAGTGCTACATACCGGGACAGGGCGAATGGCTACACCTTC	CSATYRDRANGYTF
TRBV6-2/TRBV6-3	TRBJ2-7	TRBD2	many	TGTGCCAGCAGTTCGAGAGGAACTAGCGGGGGGTCCCACGAGCAGTACTTC	CASSSRGTSGGSHEQYF
TRBV25-1	TRBJ1-4	TRBD1	many	TGTGCCAGCAGTCACCCCGGGACAGGAGGTGAAAAACTGTTTTTT	CASSHPGTGGEKLFF
TRBV25-1	TRBJ2-5	TRBD1	.	TGTGCCAGCAGTGTTTCAGGGGGCGGCGAGACCCAGTACTTC	CASSVSGGGETQYF
TRBV6-2/TRBV6-3	TRBJ2-7	.	many	TGTGCCAGCAGCACGAGGGGGGAAAGCTCCTACGAGCAGTACTTC	CASSTRGESSYEQYF
TRBV7-8	TRBJ1-1	TRBD1	.	TGTGCCAGCAGCTTGTTGGGACAGGGCGAAGCTTTCTTT	CASSLLGQGEAFF
TRBV19	TRBJ1-1	TRBD1	.	TGTGCCAGTAGTGGAGGGACAGGGGGGAACACTGAAGCTTTCTTT	CASSGGTGGNTEAFF
TRBV2	TRBJ1-1	TRBD1	.	TGTGCCAGCAGTGTTTGGGACAGGAACACTGAAGCTTTCTTT	CASSVWDRNTEAFF
TRBV29-1	TRBJ1-1	TRBD1	.	TGCAGCGTTGTGCAGGGGGTTTCATACACTGAAGCTTTCTTT	CSVVQGVSYTEAFF
TRBV4-2	TRBJ2-1	.	.	TGTGCCAGCAGCCAAGAGCTTGGACGCTCTAATGAGCAGTTCTTC	CASSQELGRSNEQFF
TRBV7-7	TRBJ2-7	.	.	TGTGCCAGCAGCCCAATGGACAGTAACGAGCAGTACTTC	CASSPMDSNEQYF
TRBV27	TRBJ1-4	TRBD1	few	TGTGCCAGCAGTTTGAACGCGGACAGGGGGTTTGAAAAACTGTTTTTT	CASSLNADRGFEKLFF
TRBV12-3/TRBV12-4	TRBJ1-2	.	many	TGTGCCAGCAGTTTATCCCCCGGGGACTATGGCTACACCTTC	CASSLSPGDYGYTF
TRBV25-1	TRBJ1-1	.	.	TGTGCCAGCAGTGAATACCAGGGTAAAGGGCCTAACACTGAAGCTTTCTTT	CASSEYQGKGPNTEAFF
TRBV15	TRBJ2-7	TRBD1	.	TGTGCCACCAGCAGCTCGGGACAGGTGCGCGAGCAGTACTTC	CATSSSGQVREQYF
TRBV30	TRBJ2-3	TRBD1	many	TGTGCCTGGAGTGTACTAGGACAGGTCACAGATACGCAGTATTTT	CAWSVLGQVTDTQYF
TRBV9	TRBJ2-5	TRBD2	.	TGTGCCAGCAGTCCCGGGACTACGAAGACCCAGTACTTC	CASSPGTTKTQYF
TRBV3-1	TRBJ2-2	.	.	TGTGCCGGCAGCCAAGATCGCTACAGAACGAACACCGGGGAGCTGTTTTTT	CAGSQDRYRTNTGELFF
TRBV18	TRBJ1-2	.	many	TGTGCCAGCTCACCGGGGGGCGGATATGGCTACACCTTC	CASSPGGGYGYTF
TRBV16	TRBJ1-6	.	many	TGTGCCAGCAGCCCAACATCGCGTTCTTCACCCCTCCACTTT	CASSPTSRSSPLHF
TRBV6-5	TRBJ1-5	.	.	TGTGCCAGCAGTTCGGTAGGTCAGCCCCAGCATTTT	CASSSVGQPQHF
TRBV7-8	TRBJ1-1	TRBD1	.	TGTGCCAGCAGCTTAAAGGGTTGGACAGGGGATGAAGCTTTCTTT	CASSLKGWTGDEAFF
TRBV2	TRBJ1-2	.	.	TGTGCCAGCGCAGTAGAGGCTCCTTCAGGTGGCTACACCTTC	CASAVEAPSGGYTF
TRBV29-1	TRBJ2-1	TRBD2	.	TGCAGCGCTGGGGGGGGTTACAATGAGCAGTTCTTC	CSAGGGYNEQFF
TRBV7-9	TRBJ1-5	.	.	TGTGCCAGCAGCTTAGGCCGCGATCAGCCCCAGCATTTT	CASSLGRDQPQHF
TRBV7-9	TRBJ1-3	.	few	TGTGCCAGCAGCCCGGACTCTGGAAACACCATATATTTT	CASSPDSGNTIYF
TRBV6-2/TRBV6-3	TRBJ1-3	.	few	TGTGCCAGCACCGAACCAGGGAGGAGAGGAAACACCATATATTTT	CASTEPGRRGNTIYF
TRBV10-1	TRBJ2-1	TRBD2	.	TGCGCCAGCAGTGAGGGGACTAGCGATGGATATAGGGACAATGAGCAGTTCTTC	CASSEGTSDGYRDNEQFF
TRBV20-1	TRBJ1-1	.	.	TGCAGTGCTAGAGATCTCGGGGGGGTGAACACTGAAGCTTTCTTT	CSARDLGGVNTEAFF
TRBV10-3	TRBJ1-5	.	.	TGTGCCATCAGTGACCGCCAGGGAGATCAGCCCCAGCATTTT	CAISDRQGDQPQHF
TRBV10-3	TRBJ2-3	TRBD2	few	TGTGCCATCAGTGAGTCGGGGGGGAGTTCGAGCACAGATACGCAGTATTTT	CAISESGGSSSTDTQYF
TRBV5-1	TRBJ1-4	.	few	TGCGCCAGCAGCTTGTCAACCACTAATGAAAAACTGTTTTTT	CASSLSTTNEKLFF
TRBV7-9	TRBJ2-5	.	.	TGTGCCAGCAGCCCCGGGAGAAGCTCCTACAATGAGCAGTACTTC	CASSPGRSSYNEQYF
TRBV10-3	TRBJ2-7	TRBD1	.	TGTGCCATCAGTGGGCGGGACAGGGGCCACGAGCAGTACTTC	CAISGRDRGHEQYF
TRBV2	TRBJ2-5	TRBD2	few	TGTGCCAGCAGTGATTCGGGGGGAAGGGAGACCCAGTACTTC	CASSDSGGRETQYF
TRBV7-2	TRBJ1-1	.	many	TGTGCCAGCAGCTTATTGTCCCCAGGGGACACTGAAGCTTTCTTT	CASSLLSPGDTEAFF
TRBV15	TRBJ1-5	.	.	TGTGCCACCAGCAGAGACGGGACATGGGAGAATCAGCCCCAGCATTTT	CATSRDGTWENQPQHF
TRBV19	TRBJ1-5	TRBD1	.	TGTGCCAGTACCGCCGGGACAGACAATCAGCCCCAGCATTTT	CASTAGTDNQPQHF
TRBV19	TRBJ2-2	.	many	TGTGCCAGTAGTACATCCGGGGTTAGGACCGGGGAGCTGTTTTTT	CASSTSGVRTGELFF
TRBV19	TRBJ1-6	.	few	TGTGCCAGTAGTATGGGAGGCAGCCATAATTCACCCCTCCACTTT	CASSMGGSHNSPLHF
TRBV14	TRBJ2-1	.	.	TGTGCCAGCAGCTCGCTTACCGGGACTGGGTGGAATGAGCAGTTCTTC	CASSSLTGTGWNEQFF